This T cell receptor (beta chain) came from a study of neurological immune-mediated disorders. Whole-study findings and limits: No CDR3 amino acid sequences recurred among expanded clones across subjects, suggesting private repertoires in all groups.

This clonotype is deemed medium-sized (0.01 to 0.1%). The antigen is undetermined. The method for making cDNA was 5'RACE, and it used 10-nucleotide random UMIs. TCRdb itself ran the 5' RACE reads through MiXCR, one entry per CDR3 protein. The top ten clones hold over 6.5% of a sample with 20,000 to 25,000 distinct CDR3 sequences, roughly a sixth of them seen once. CDR3 length equals 15 residues. Trimming stripped 4 bases from V and 0 bases from J, with 11 bases between. The sequenced material came from CD8+ T cells from blood. The receptor was isolated from a woman aged 18 to 35 with multiple sclerosis. The chain joins TRBV12-3 or TRBV12-4 to TRBJ2-3; D is ambiguous. CDR3 DNA: TGTGCCAGCAGTTCTAACTCTTTTAGCACAGATACGCAGTATTTT. Protein product: CASSSNSFSTDTQYF.